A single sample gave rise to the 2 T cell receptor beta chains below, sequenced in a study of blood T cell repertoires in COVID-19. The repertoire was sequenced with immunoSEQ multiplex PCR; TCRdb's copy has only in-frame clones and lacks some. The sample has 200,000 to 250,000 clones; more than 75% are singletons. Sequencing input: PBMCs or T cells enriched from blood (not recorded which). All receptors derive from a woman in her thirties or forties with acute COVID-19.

CDR3 bases: TGCGCCAGCAGCTCGGGAGGGGCGGATCGGTTCTTC. This gives the protein CASSSGGADRFF. V gene TRBV5-1 combines with J gene TRBJ2-1; 8 bases are shared with TRBD2. The J segment lost 15 bases and the V segment lost 3 bases, leaving 8 bases of the junction unmatched. Germline V gene lookup returns CDR1 SGHRS and CDR2 YFSETQ. The length of the CDR3 is 12 residues.

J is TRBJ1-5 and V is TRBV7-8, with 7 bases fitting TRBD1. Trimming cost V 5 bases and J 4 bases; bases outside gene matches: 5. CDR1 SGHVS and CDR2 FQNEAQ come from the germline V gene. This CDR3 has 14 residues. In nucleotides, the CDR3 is TGTGCCAGCAGCCCCAGGGGGACGAATCAGCCCCAGCATTTT. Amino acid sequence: CASSPRGTNQPQHF.